This T cell receptor (beta chain) was observed in a study of regulatory T cells in long-lasting Graves disease (dated by TCRdb to the early 2020s). Regarding the study in general: Newly diagnosed Graves' disease patients had taken antithyroid drugs for less than 3 months. Peripheral blood TCR sequencing and RNA sequencing compared persistent Graves' disease patients with newly diagnosed Graves' disease patients. TCR sequencing covered roughly 13 persistent and 20 or so newly diagnosed Graves' disease patients, around 33 samples in total. The study took place in China and was registered as a clinical trial.

In the germline V gene, CDR1 corresponds to SNHLY and CDR2 to FYNNEI. The CDR3 numbers 16 residues from cysteine through phenylalanine. Just the 48-base CDR3 DNA is kept, in frame starting at base 1. Ends trimmed: V by 0 bases, J by 7 bases; bases unmatched to a gene: 6. The time point label, as the study defines it: newly diagnosed GD, antithyroid drugs for less than 3 months. For both TCR sequencing and RNA sequencing, RNA was extracted from PBMCs using TRIzol. The diagnosis of Graves' disease followed American Thyroid Association guidelines. Patients were recruited from an endocrinology department in Xi'an, China. Each patient gave approximately 9.7 milliliters of peripheral blood, collected in an EDTA anticoagulant tube. Ficoll Paque Plus density gradient separation was used to isolate PBMCs, and no further T cell sorting was performed. An Agilent 2100 Bioanalyzer and agarose gel were used to check RNA quality, while a NanoDrop 2000 measured RNA concentration.

Libraries came from multiplex PCR. Sequencing took place on an Illumina HiSeq 4000. To build TCR beta libraries, CDR3 regions were amplified by Arm-PCR using iRepertoire HTBI primers. Before sequencing, the PCR products underwent gel purification. Per the original workflow: A total of 62 TRBV and some 15 TRBJ segments were identified across samples and were used for gene usage analysis of CDR3 amino acid clonotypes. Filtered high-quality paired reads were merged into contigs using COPE and FqMerger. Contigs were aligned with BLAST to IMGT TRBV, TRBD and TRBJ reference genes, and CDR3 was defined per IMGT. Clonotypes above 0.1% frequency were classified as highly expanded clones. Repertoire diversity was measured by Shannon entropy, and V-J evenness by the Gini coefficient. Public clonotypes were defined as clonotypes shared by more than one individual. TCRdb's own reprocessing of the public reads used fastp at Q25 and MiXCR and kept productive beta chains. Each entry merges the rows of one CDR3 protein and shows their most common DNA and genes. What appears here as the V and J calls and clone size reflects TCRdb's work, not the paper's. This sample gives about 430,000 distinct CDR3 sequences in total; approximately 15% of them show up just once. Of the sample, approximately 7.6% falls within the top ten clones.

Overall results and qualifications from the work: Persistent patients shared more public clonotypes among themselves (roughly 2,700) than newly diagnosed patients did (about 970). TRBV28, TRBJ1-2 and TRBJ2-5 were preferentially used in persistent disease, while TRBV20-1 and TRBJ2-1 were favored in newly diagnosed disease. Only the TCR beta chain was sequenced and analyzed. The authors acknowledged the small sample size as a limitation that may reduce accuracy. Persistent Graves' disease patients showed lower TCR Shannon entropy and fewer highly expanded clones than newly diagnosed patients, suggesting clonal expansion. Only peripheral blood was studied, because thyroid tissue, the primary lesion, was inaccessible.

Comment on this clonotype: What antigen it recognizes has not been identified. Per-base quality was not reported, and no clone a single base away is much larger than it.

These records were also assigned to another study, of T cells in Graves' hyperthyroidism and ophthalmopathy. The second publication reports: Graves' hyperthyroidism was defined as stable when no progression to ophthalmopathy occurred over 18 months of follow-up. Hyperthyroidism patients were newly diagnosed, with disease duration under 2 months, and aged 18 to 65 years. Patients with uncontrolled infections, other autoimmune diseases, pregnancy or lactation were excluded. Diagnoses relied on clinical symptoms, serum thyroxine and TRAb, thyroid ultrasound and orbital computed tomography. The TCR CDR3 was subjected to a first round of RT-PCR using the HTBI primer set and the Qiagen OneStep RT-PCR kit. Most expanded thyroid clonotypes (frequency above 0.001) were also detected in blood, suggesting blood repertoires may reflect thyroid immune responses. A model built on a 13 V-J signature distinguished ophthalmopathy from stable hyperthyroidism, reaching around 87% sensitivity and around 81% specificity in cross-validation and 80%/75% in testing. In validation, the model predicted progression to ophthalmopathy a median of about 6.5 months before onset, with about 67% sensitivity and roughly 77% specificity. To identify TCR V-J signatures that set the groups apart, the researchers used a discovery cohort of 90 to 100 patients, made up of around 40 with Graves' ophthalmopathy and about 60 with stable Graves' hyperthyroidism. Prospective prediction of ophthalmopathy was tested in an independent validation cohort of some 20 hyperthyroidism patients and roughly 16 patients who later progressed to ophthalmopathy. The 80 to 100 discovery patients were randomly divided into training and test sets at a 7:3 ratio. In six Graves' hyperthyroidism patients, the study also compared T-cell repertoires from thyroid tissue with T-cell repertoires from blood. Following sampling, methimazole starting at 30 mg daily was given to hyperthyroidism patients, and high-dose intravenous methylprednisolone was given to ophthalmopathy patients. Libraries were constructed in a second round of multiplex PCR, after which size selection and purification were carried out. Paired-end sequencing of the libraries was performed with 100 bp reads on an Illumina HiSeq2000. Raw data were processed with SOAPnuke, discarding reads with adapters, uncalled bases, mean Phred below 15, or no exact constant-primer or identifier match. High-quality paired reads were merged with COPE v1.2.5, and unique nucleotide sequences were defined as clonotypes. MiTCR v1.1 was used to align clonotypes to the IMGT TRBV, TRBD and TRBJ reference segments. Analysis was restricted to V-J combinations with a frequency above 0.0001, which covered just over 98% of repertoires. The TCS score was defined as F50 (clonal expansion) divided by E x V (chaos), with BLOSUM62-based TCRdist calculated between CDR3 peptides within each V-J. Welch's t-statistics and random forest reduced several hundred V-J features to fewer than 15, which were used in a naive Bayes classifier (R e1071). Sample size was not statistically predetermined, and blinding of investigators to group allocation was not performed. The paper reports TCR Vbeta CDR3 sequencing of over 120 peripheral blood samples: under 45 ophthalmopathy, under 80 hyperthyroidism and 17 progressor patients.

The sequencing used peripheral blood mononuclear cells (PBMCs), collected at new diagnosis, from a patient treated with antithyroid drugs. The V gene is TRBV2 and the J gene is TRBJ2-1, and 10 junctional nucleotides match TRBD2. The TCR comes from a woman aged 40 to 50 with Graves disease. Donor details come from another sample of the same person, matched by shared clones. The CDR3 region reads CASSEALSGGWNEQFF. The nucleotide sequence is given as TGTGCCAGCAGTGAAGCGCTTAGCGGGGGGTGGAATGAGCAGTTCTTC. With the rest looked up from the reference TRBV2 and TRBJ2-1 genes rather than sequenced, the full variable domain is EPEVTQTPSHQVTQMGQEVILRCVPISNHLYFYWYRQILGQKVEFLVSFYNNEISEKSEIFDDQFSVERPDGSNFTLKIRSTKLEDSAMYFCASSEALSGGWNEQFFGPGTRLTVL.